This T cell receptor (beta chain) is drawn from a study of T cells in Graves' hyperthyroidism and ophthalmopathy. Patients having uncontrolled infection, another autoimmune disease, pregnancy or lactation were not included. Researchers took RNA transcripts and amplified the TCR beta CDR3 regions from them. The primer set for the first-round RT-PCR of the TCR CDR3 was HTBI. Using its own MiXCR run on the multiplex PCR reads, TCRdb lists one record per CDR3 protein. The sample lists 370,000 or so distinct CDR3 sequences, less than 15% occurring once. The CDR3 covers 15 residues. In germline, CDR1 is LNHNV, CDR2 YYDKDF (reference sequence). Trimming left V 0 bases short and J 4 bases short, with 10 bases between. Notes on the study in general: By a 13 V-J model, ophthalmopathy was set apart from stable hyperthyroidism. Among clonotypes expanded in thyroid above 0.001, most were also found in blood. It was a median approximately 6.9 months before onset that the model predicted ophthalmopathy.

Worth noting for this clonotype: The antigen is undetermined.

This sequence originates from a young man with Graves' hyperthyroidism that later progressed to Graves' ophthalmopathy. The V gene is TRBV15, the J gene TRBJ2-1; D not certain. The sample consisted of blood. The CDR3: CATSRDRTAYNEQFF. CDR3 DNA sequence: TGTGCCACCAGCAGAGACAGAACAGCTTACAATGAGCAGTTCTTC. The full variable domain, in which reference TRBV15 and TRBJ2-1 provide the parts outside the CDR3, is DAMVIQNPRYQVTQFGKPVTLSCSQTLNHNVMYWYQQKSSQAPKLLFHYYDKDFNNEADTPDNFQSRRPNTSFCFLDIRSPGLGDTAMYLCATSRDRTAYNEQFFGPGTRLTVL.